Following are 7 T cell receptor beta chains from one sample sequenced in a study of T cells after posttransplantation cyclophosphamide. Measured with immunoSEQ multiplex PCR; TCRdb has only the in-frame clones, and not every one. In the table there are over 20,000 clones, around 85% of which are singletons. A marrow graft followed busulfan-fludarabine conditioning, with cyclophosphamide on days +3 and +4. This specimen was PBMCs, taken after allogeneic stem cell transplant with posttransplant cyclophosphamide. The receptor source for this set is a female patient aged 30 to 40 who received an allogeneic stem cell transplant from an unrelated donor, was CMV-positive, and had no GVHD. These T cells may partly come from the graft donor.

V is TRBV30 and J is TRBJ1-1, with unresolved D. The CDR3 spans 11 residues. V dropped 2 bases and J dropped 9 bases, with 10 bases sitting between them. Germline CDR1 GTSNPN, CDR2 SVGIG (reference sequence). CDR3 DNA sequence: TGTGCCTGGAGTCAGGCTGGAAAAGCTTTCTTT. This sequence encodes CAWSQAGKAFF.

The chain joins TRBV7-2 to TRBJ1-1; D perhaps matches TRBD1 (6 bases). The V end was cut by 4 bases, the J end by 3 bases, with 18 bases between. In germline, CDR1 is SGHTA, CDR2 FQGNSA. There are 16 residues in the CDR3. The DNA for the CDR3 is TGTGCCAGCAGCTCCCGGTGGACAGACGGTCACACTGAAGCTTTCTTT. This sequence encodes CASSSRWTDGHTEAFF.

The chain links TRBV5-1 to TRBJ1-3; TRBD1 matches 10 bases. Trimming took 4 bases from V and 7 from J; bases not matched to a gene: 8. The CDR3 contains 15 residues. CDR1 and CDR2 from the germline V gene are SGHRS and YFSETQ. The CDR3 DNA sequence: TGCGCCAGCAGCCCGGCGGGGACAGGGGCGAACACCATATATTTT. This translates into CASSPAGTGANTIYF.

The chain uses TRBV7-3 and TRBJ1-1, with TRBD1 as a possible D gene (5 bases). Looked up from germline, CDR1 is SGHTA and CDR2 is FQGTGA. The CDR3 sequence is 15 residues long. Trimming took 5 bases from V and 10 from J, leaving 23 bases between them. This CDR3 is CASSPTPHAGRGAFF. As DNA, the CDR3 is TGTGCCAGCAGCCCTACTCCTCATGCGGGGAGGGGAGCTTTCTTT.

This chain links TRBV30 with TRBJ1-2; the D gene is possibly TRBD1 (5 bases). Germline V gives CDR1 GTSNPN, CDR2 SVGIG (reference sequence). Trimming removed 2 bases at V and 8 bases at J, with 12 bases between. CDR3 length equals 12 residues. In nucleotides, the CDR3 is TGTGCCTGGAGTTTAGGGGCGCGAGGCTACACCTTC. Protein sequence: CAWSLGARGYTF. The complete variable domain, with remaining parts taken from reference TRBV30 and TRBJ1-2, reads SQTIHQWPATLVQPVGSPLSLECTVEGTSNPNLYWYRQAAGRGLQLLFYSVGIGQISSEVPQNLSASRPQDRQFILSSKKLLLSDSGFYLCAWSLGARGYTFGSGTRLTVV.

J is TRBJ1-5 and V is TRBV27; a weak D match, TRBD1 (6 bases). The V gene lost 4 bases and the J gene lost 4 bases, with 17 bases spanning the gap. CDR1 is MNHEY and CDR2 is SMNVEV in the germline V gene (reference sequence). The CDR3 spans 16 residues. As DNA, the CDR3 is TGTGCCAGCAGTTGGAGACAGGATGCAGGGAATCAGCCCCAGCATTTT. It is translated as CASSWRQDAGNQPQHF.

The rearrangement joins TRBV6-6 to TRBJ2-5; the match to TRBD2 covers 7 bases. Trimming removed 6 bases from V and 2 bases from J; junction bases left unmatched: 12. In germline, CDR1 is MNHNY, CDR2 SVGAGI (reference sequence). This CDR3 is 16 amino acids long. The CDR3 spells CASRPHPGTTQETQYF. CDR3 in DNA: TGTGCCAGCAGACCCCACCCCGGGACTACACAAGAGACCCAGTACTTC.